The 25 T cell receptor beta chains in this list originate from one sample, sequenced in a study of chemoradiotherapy in HPV16-positive cancers. Generated by immunoSEQ multiplex PCR, the TCRdb table keeps only in-frame clones and is missing some. The repertoire holds approximately 27,000 clones, with 84% as singletons. Sequences were derived from blood, sampled from a patient who underwent chemoradiotherapy. The source is a human donor with HPV-associated anogenital cancer.

The J gene is TRBJ1-2, the V gene TRBV30, with 7 bases aligning to TRBD1. The germline V gene encodes CDR1 GTSNPN and CDR2 SVGIG (reference sequence). The CDR3 consists of 15 residues. The V and J ends lost 4 bases and 2 bases, in that order; junction bases with no gene match: 10. CDR3 in amino acids: CAWTQTGESNYGYTF. As DNA, the CDR3 is TGTGCCTGGACCCAAACAGGGGAATCGAACTATGGCTACACCTTC.

The CDR3 is CASSPPLGTGGFGNTIYF. The CDR3, as DNA: TGTGCCAGTAGCCCCCCACTCGGGACAGGGGGTTTTGGAAACACCATATATTTT. The chain joins TRBV19 to TRBJ1-3; 11 positions match TRBD1. The V gene end was trimmed by 6 bases and the J gene end by 3 bases; junction bases not matched to a gene: 13. Germline-derived CDR1 and CDR2 are LNHDA and SQIVND (reference sequence). The CDR3 is made up of 18 amino acids. Complete variable domain (other parts from reference TRBV19 and TRBJ1-3): DGGITQSPKYLFRKEGQNVTLSCEQNLNHDAMYWYRQDPGQGLRLIYYSQIVNDFQKGDIAEGYSVSREKKESFPLTVTSAQKNPTAFYLCASSPPLGTGGFGNTIYFGEGSWLTVV.

V gene TRBV7-6 combines with J gene TRBJ2-5, with D perhaps TRBD1 (6 bases). CDR3 length equals 11 residues. The germline V gene has CDR1 SGHVS and CDR2 FNYEAQ. The V end was cut by 6 bases, the J end by 14 bases, with 16 bases between. As DNA, the CDR3 is TGTGCCAGCAGGCAAGGCGACAGGTTATACTTC. Amino acids: CASRQGDRLYF.

The chain combines TRBV25-1 with TRBJ2-2; D not resolved. This CDR3 has 11 residues. The germline V and J ends were trimmed by 8 bases and 5 bases, with 6 bases remaining between them. Germline V gene lookup returns CDR1 MGHDK and CDR2 SYGVNS. CDR3 protein: CASGLTGELFF. As DNA, the CDR3 is TGTGCCAGCGGGCTGACCGGGGAGCTGTTTTTT.

V usage is TRBV5-1 and J usage is TRBJ1-2, with TRBD1 matching 7 bases. The V gene's germline CDR1 is SGHRS and CDR2 YFSETQ. The CDR3 is 14 residues long. J lost 2 bases, V lost 0 bases, and 1 base had no gene match. DNA of the CDR3: TGCGCCAGCAGCTTGGGGGGACAGAACTATGGCTACACCTTC. It codes for CASSLGGQNYGYTF.

This clone has just one count. The chain uses TRBV7-2 and TRBJ1-4; perhaps TRBD1 as D (5 bases). The CDR3 is made up of 15 amino acids. Trimming removed 5 bases at V and 4 bases at J, with 14 bases between. Germline V CDR1 and CDR2: SGHTA, FQGNSA. As DNA, the CDR3 is TGTGCCAGCAGCCCCTCCGGGACGGGTAATGAAAAACTGTTTTTT. Its protein is CASSPSGTGNEKLFF. The variable domain in full, completed from reference TRBV7-2 and TRBJ1-4, reads GAGVSQSPSNKVTEKGKDVELRCDPISGHTALYWYRQSLGQGLEFLIYFQGNSAPDKSGLPSDRFSAERTGGSVSTLTIQRTQQEDSAVYLCASSPSGTGNEKLFFGSGTQLSVL.

The J gene is TRBJ2-7, the V gene TRBV2, with 9 positions matching TRBD1. J gave up 7 bases and V 7 bases, and 8 bases lay outside the gene matches. Germline V lookup: CDR1 SNHLY, CDR2 FYNNEI. This CDR3 is 13 amino acids long. CDR3 amino acids: CASNRDRVEEQYF. The CDR3 DNA sequence: TGTGCCAGCAACCGGGACAGGGTGGAGGAGCAGTACTTC.

J is TRBJ2-2 and V is TRBV7-2; D uncertain. This CDR3 is built from 12 residues. Trimming took off 5 bases at V and 7 bases at J, with 8 bases between the two ends. CDR1 and CDR2 from the germline V gene are SGHTA and FQGNSA. The CDR3 DNA reads TGTGCCAGCAGCCCTGGTGTCGGGGAGCTGTTTTTT. Protein sequence: CASSPGVGELFF.

The genes are TRBV5-6 and TRBJ1-1; 11 nucleotides align to TRBD1. The CDR3 spans 15 residues. Germline values: CDR1 SGHDT, CDR2 YYEEEE. V shed 4 bases, J shed 7 bases, and the junction held 9 bases outside the gene matches. The DNA of the CDR3 is TGTGCCAGCAGCATCGGACAGGGGGCGCATGATGAAGCTTTCTTT. Protein product: CASSIGQGAHDEAFF. Combining the CDR3 with reference TRBV5-6 and TRBJ1-1 gives the whole variable domain DAGVTQSPTHLIKTRGQQVTLRCSPKSGHDTVSWYQQALGQGPQFIFQYYEEEERQRGNFPDRFSGHQFPNYSSELNVNALLLGDSALYLCASSIGQGAHDEAFFGQGTRLTVV.

The chain has TRBV9 and TRBJ2-3; 10 bases map to TRBD1. Losses at the gene ends were 0 bases for V and 3 bases for J; bases not matched to a gene: 4. The CDR3 loop spans 16 amino acids. Germline CDR1 and CDR2: SGDLS and YYNGEE. The CDR3 protein is CASSVGGTGVTDTQYF. As DNA, the CDR3 is TGTGCCAGCAGCGTAGGTGGGACAGGGGTTACAGATACGCAGTATTTT.

J is TRBJ1-5 and V is TRBV28; 7 nucleotides line up with TRBD1. Germline loops: CDR1 MDHEN, CDR2 SYDVKM. The CDR3 totals 16 residues. J gave up 5 bases and V 5 bases, and 12 bases lay outside the gene matches. The CDR3, as DNA: TGTGCCAGCAGTCCGCGGGACAGCGGCAGATATCAGCCCCAGCATTTT. Its protein product is CASSPRDSGRYQPQHF.

The genes are TRBV5-1 and TRBJ1-2; D gene unclear. This CDR3 spans 12 amino acids. Per germline, CDR1 SGHRS and CDR2 YFSETQ. The germline V and J ends were trimmed by 1 base and 6 bases, with 7 bases remaining between them. CDR3 sequence (DNA): TGCGCCAGCAGCTTGAATGGTCATGGCTACACCTTC. It codes for CASSLNGHGYTF.

This chain uses TRBV5-1 with TRBJ2-7; perhaps D is TRBD1 or TRBD2 (5 bases each). This CDR3 comprises 16 residues. Trimming took off 4 bases at V and 7 bases at J, with 24 bases between the two ends. Germline V lookup: CDR1 SGHRS, CDR2 YFSETQ. The CDR3 sequence: CASSAGLRVWSGEQYF. The CDR3 nucleotides are TGCGCCAGCAGCGCAGGACTCAGGGTGTGGAGTGGGGAGCAGTACTTC. Filled out from reference TRBV5-1 and TRBJ2-7, the complete variable domain reads KAGVTQTPRYLIKTRGQQVTLSCSPISGHRSVSWYQQTPGQGLQFLFEYFSETQRNKGNFPGRFSGRQFSNSRSEMNVSTLELGDSALYLCASSAGLRVWSGEQYFGPGTRLTVT.

This chain's CDR3 is CASSETRLGEQFF. Here the CDR3 DNA reads TGTGCCAGCAGTGAGACCCGTCTAGGTGAGCAGTTCTTC. The genes are TRBV2 and TRBJ2-1; D unresolved. V was cut by 3 bases and J by 9 bases, with 12 bases left in between. This CDR3 has 13 residues. Germline CDR1 is SNHLY and CDR2 is FYNNEI.

The V call is TRBV2, the J call TRBJ2-1; possible D gene TRBD1, 5 bases. V lost 1 base and J lost 8, with 12 bases in between. CDR1 is SNHLY and CDR2 is FYNNEI in the germline V gene. The CDR3 covers 14 residues. CDR3 in amino acids: CASSEVTQGDEQFF. Written as DNA, the CDR3 is TGTGCCAGCAGTGAAGTCACCCAAGGGGATGAGCAGTTCTTC.

This chain links TRBV5-1 with TRBJ1-4; D gene ambiguous. The CDR3 contains 14 residues. Germline lookup yields CDR1 SGHRS and CDR2 YFSETQ. V was cut by 1 base and J by 8 bases, with 12 bases left in between. DNA for the CDR3: TGCGCCAGCAGCTTGCAAGGGTATGAAGAAAAACTGTTTTTT. Protein product: CASSLQGYEEKLFF.

V gene TRBV6-6 combines with J gene TRBJ1-1; 9 bases line up with TRBD1. Germline V CDR1 and CDR2: MNHNY, SVGAGI (reference sequence). J gave up 7 bases and V 5 bases, and 8 bases lay outside the gene matches. This CDR3 is built from 14 residues. The CDR3 region has the DNA TGTGCCAGCAGTCGCGACAGGGGGAAACTTGAAGCTTTCTTT. Amino acids: CASSRDRGKLEAFF.

This clone occurred once. The chain recombines TRBV7-9 with TRBJ1-1; D is unclear. Germline V CDR1 and CDR2: SEHNR, FQNEAQ (reference sequence). This CDR3 is 15 amino acids long. Trimming pared 3 bases from V and 6 bases from J, leaving 17 bases between. In DNA, the CDR3 is TGTGCCAGCAGCTTCGGTCCCCCTAACGACGCTGAAGCTTTCTTT. Its translation is CASSFGPPNDAEAFF.

The V and J genes are TRBV19 and TRBJ2-2; D possibly uses TRBD1 or TRBD2 (5 bases each). Trimming cost V 4 bases and J 6 bases, with 12 bases left between them. This CDR3 region has 14 residues. Germline V gives CDR1 LNHDA, CDR2 SQIVND (reference sequence). For the CDR3, the DNA is TGTGCCAGTAGTAGGGACCCACGGGCCGGGGAGCTGTTTTTT. It is translated as CASSRDPRAGELFF.

The CDR3 region has the DNA TGTGCCAGCAGCTTATTCAGCGGGGGCCTCCAAGAGACCCAGTACTTC. This encodes CASSLFSGGLQETQYF. The J gene is TRBJ2-5, the V gene TRBV7-2, with 8 bases identical to TRBD2. Germline loops: CDR1 SGHTA, CDR2 FQGNSA. J gave up 1 base and V 2 bases, and 6 bases lay outside the gene matches. This CDR3 comprises 16 residues.

The rearrangement joins TRBV7-2 to TRBJ2-4; the D gene is possibly TRBD1 (5 bases). CDR1 is SGHTA, CDR2 FQGNSA, per germline. There are 15 residues in the CDR3. The V gene lost 5 bases and the J gene lost 5 bases, with 16 bases spanning the gap. The CDR3 sequence: CASSRSGSAENIQYF. CDR3 DNA sequence: TGTGCCAGCAGCCGCTCAGGGTCGGCGGAAAACATTCAGTACTTC.

V usage is TRBV5-1 and J usage is TRBJ2-1, with 12 nucleotides matching TRBD2. V dropped 4 bases and J dropped 7; count of bases not matched to a gene: 15. Germline assignment: CDR1 SGHRS and CDR2 YFSETQ. This CDR3 spans 18 amino acids. The CDR3 nucleotides are TGCGCCAGCAGCGGACTCTGGGCTAGCGGGGGGGCAGGGAATGAGCAGTTCTTC. It is translated as CASSGLWASGGAGNEQFF.

This rearrangement joins TRBV6-4 to TRBJ2-1; 9 positions match TRBD2. The CDR3 extends over 15 amino acids. J was trimmed by 5 bases and V by 0 bases; bases with no gene match: 2. The germline CDR1 and CDR2 sequences are MRHNA and SNTAGT. The CDR3 here is CASSDSAGGHNEQFF. Written as DNA, the CDR3 is TGTGCCAGCAGTGACTCCGCGGGGGGGCACAATGAGCAGTTCTTC.

V and J are TRBV4-2 and TRBJ2-1; possibly TRBD2 for D (6 bases). Trimming cost V 0 bases and J 5 bases, with 11 bases left between them. The CDR3 extends over 15 amino acids. Germline V gene data show CDR1 as LGHNA and CDR2 as YNFKEQ. The CDR3 here is CASSQDGGMNNEQFF. The CDR3 DNA sequence: TGTGCCAGCAGCCAAGACGGGGGTATGAACAATGAGCAGTTCTTC.

The V call is TRBV5-1, the J call TRBJ2-5, with D possibly matching TRBD2 (6 bases). V was shortened by 7 bases and J by 3 bases, with 19 bases between the two germline ends. CDR1 is SGHRS and CDR2 is YFSETQ in the germline V gene. This CDR3 has 15 residues. The DNA of the CDR3 is TGCGCCAGCCAACGTGGCGGGGAAGTAAAAGAGACCCAGTACTTC. Protein: CASQRGGEVKETQYF.